These 22 T cell receptor beta chains were all obtained from the same sample, sequenced in a study of cytomegalovirus exposure and HLA in healthy donors. The primer mix had 60 Vbeta and 13 Jbeta primers. Assay used: immunoSEQ multiplex PCR; TCRdb lists only in-frame clones, some missing. Of 150,000 or so clones detected, 60% to 80% appear once; the ten largest clones hold about 14%. The sample taken for sequencing was PBMCs. The origin of the receptors is a middle-aged man in good health and CMV-seropositive.

V gene TRBV19 combines with J gene TRBJ1-2; D gene ambiguous. The CDR3 extends over 17 amino acids. CDR1 is LNHDA, CDR2 SQIVND, per germline (reference sequence). V was pared by 3 bases and J by 2 bases, with 19 bases between. The CDR3 loop reads CASSIYKSVRVNYGYTF. The CDR3 coding sequence is TGTGCCAGTAGTATCTACAAGAGTGTTCGGGTCAACTATGGCTACACCTTC.

In its sample, this clone was seen a few times. The chain combines TRBV5-6 with TRBJ1-4; weak D call: TRBD1 (6 bases). The CDR3 contains 14 residues. The germline V gene has CDR1 SGHDT and CDR2 YYEEEE. The ends were cut back, 0 bases at V and 5 bases at J, with 8 bases in the middle. The CDR3 protein is CASSLGGPNEKLFF. CDR3 DNA: TGTGCCAGCAGCTTGGGGGGGCCGAATGAAAAACTGTTTTTT.

The table lists this clone with a count of one. The rearrangement uses TRBV9 and TRBJ1-1; unclear D gene. The CDR3 covers 12 residues. From germline, CDR1 is SGDLS and CDR2 YYNGEE. With 1 base removed from V and 10 bases from J, the gap between germline ends came to 11 bases. For the CDR3, the DNA is TGTGCCAGCAGCGTATCCCCCGGGGTAGCTTTCTTT. Translating gives CASSVSPGVAFF.

The chain has TRBV29-1 and TRBJ2-5; no definite D call. V was cut by 3 bases and J by 5 bases, with 10 bases left in between. Germline lookup yields CDR1 SQVTM and CDR2 ANQGSEA. The CDR3 has 12 residues. The CDR3 reads CSVEIVEETQYF. CDR3 in DNA: TGCAGCGTTGAGATTGTGGAGGAGACCCAGTACTTC.

The chain carries TRBV14 and TRBJ2-2; D perhaps matches TRBD2 (5 bases). CDR3 length equals 16 residues. From germline, CDR1 is SGHDN and CDR2 FVKESK. V was clipped by 2 bases and J by 7 bases, with 17 bases between them. The CDR3 bases are TGTGCCAGCAGCCAAAGGCGGGCAGTAAACGGCGGGGAGCTGTTTTTT. Amino acids: CASSQRRAVNGGELFF.

The chain combines TRBV7-9 with TRBJ1-3; no clear D gene. Germline V gene data show CDR1 as SEHNR and CDR2 as FQNEAQ (reference sequence). V was cut by 5 bases and J by 0 bases, with 17 bases left in between. The length of the CDR3 is 17 residues. The CDR3: CASSLSEEFSSGNTIYF. The CDR3 region has the DNA TGTGCCAGCAGCCTGTCCGAGGAGTTTTCCTCTGGAAACACCATATATTTT. The full variable domain, in which reference TRBV7-9 and TRBJ1-3 provide the parts outside the CDR3, is DTGVSQNPRHKITKRGQNVTFRCDPISEHNRLYWYRQTLGQGPEFLTYFQNEAQLEKSRLLSDRFSAERPKGSFSTLEIQRTEQGDSAMYLCASSLSEEFSSGNTIYFGEGSWLTVV.

The chain has TRBV11-3 and TRBJ2-1, with 7 bases identical to TRBD1. J gave up 0 bases and V 3 bases, and 2 bases lay outside the gene matches. This CDR3 is 15 amino acids long. The germline CDR1 and CDR2 sequences are SGHNT and YENEEA. The CDR3 here is CASSLGQSSYNEQFF. The CDR3 DNA is TGTGCCAGCAGCTTGGGACAGAGCTCCTACAATGAGCAGTTCTTC.

The chain links TRBV4-1 to TRBJ1-1; 10 positions match TRBD1. J was trimmed by 2 bases and V by 1 base; bases with no gene match: 10. CDR1 is MGHRA and CDR2 is YSYEKL in the germline V gene. This CDR3 has 18 amino acids. The CDR3 is CASSQAPGQGQRNTEAFF. The CDR3 bases are TGCGCCAGCAGCCAAGCCCCGGGACAGGGGCAACGAAACACTGAAGCTTTCTTT.

The chain joins TRBV6-6 to TRBJ1-1, with TRBD1 as a possible D gene (5 bases). V lost 8 bases and J 4 bases, leaving 20 bases between the germline ends. The CDR3 length is 15 residues. Germline V gene lookup returns CDR1 MNHNY and CDR2 SVGAGI (reference sequence). The CDR3 is CASGQREGSPTEAFF. The CDR3 DNA follows: TGTGCCAGCGGCCAAAGGGAGGGGTCGCCCACTGAAGCTTTCTTT.

The chain links TRBV28 to TRBJ2-4; TRBD2 is a possible D gene (5 bases). The CDR3 extends over 21 amino acids. Germline CDR1 and CDR2: MDHEN and SYDVKM. Trimming removed 5 bases at V and 0 bases at J, with 29 bases between. CDR3 bases: TGTGCCAGCAGTCCTCTCCATCTGAGACGGGAAAGGGAGATAGCCAAAAACATTCAGTACTTC. Encoded protein: CASSPLHLRREREIAKNIQYF. Full variable domain (rest looked up from reference TRBV28 and TRBJ2-4): DVKVTQSSRYLVKRTGEKVFLECVQDMDHENMFWYRQDPGLGLRLIYFSYDVKMKEKGDIPEGYSVSREKKERFSLILESASTNQTSMYLCASSPLHLRREREIAKNIQYFGAGTRLSVL.

The genes are TRBV7-6 and TRBJ1-1; 11 nucleotides match TRBD1. This CDR3 has 15 residues. Germline CDR1 is SGHVS and CDR2 is FNYEAQ. V shed 7 bases, J shed 5 bases, and the junction held 9 bases outside the gene matches. DNA for the CDR3: TGTGCCAGCAAACAGGACAGGGGGCAATATACTGAAGCTTTCTTT. This translates into CASKQDRGQYTEAFF.

This sequence joins TRBV15 and TRBJ1-6; weak D call: TRBD1 (5 bases). Trimming took off 1 base at V and 5 bases at J, with 9 bases between the two ends. Germline V gene sequence: CDR1 LNHNV, CDR2 YYDKDF (reference sequence). The CDR3 loop spans 15 amino acids. The chain's CDR3 is CATSRGGRDNSPLHF. The CDR3 nucleotides are TGTGCCACCAGCAGAGGGGGGAGGGATAATTCACCCCTCCACTTT.

Remarks on this clone: Different DNA sequences within this sample yield the same CDR3. The genes are TRBV29-1 and TRBJ1-1; 7 nucleotides agree with TRBD1. V shed 5 bases, J shed 8 bases, and the junction held 8 bases outside the gene matches. The CDR3 loop spans 12 amino acids. Germline assignment: CDR1 SQVTM and CDR2 ANQGSEA. The CDR3 loop reads CSVLTGKAEAFF. The CDR3 DNA sequence: TGCAGCGTTTTGACAGGGAAGGCCGAAGCTTTCTTT.

The chain uses TRBV25-1 and TRBJ2-5; the D gene is possibly TRBD2 (7 bases). Germline CDR1 MGHDK, CDR2 SYGVNS. Trimming stripped 1 base from V and 5 bases from J, with 14 bases between. The CDR3 extends over 15 amino acids. CDR3 loop: CASSEWAGARETQYF. DNA of the CDR3: TGTGCCAGCAGTGAATGGGCGGGGGCAAGGGAGACCCAGTACTTC.

This sequence joins TRBV5-4 and TRBJ2-1; perhaps TRBD1 as D (5 bases). Germline V lookup: CDR1 SGHNT, CDR2 YYREEE (reference sequence). CDR3 length equals 14 residues. V was shortened by 3 bases and J by 9 bases, with 16 bases between the two germline ends. CDR3 amino acids: CASSSGQTAAEQFF. The CDR3 coding sequence is TGTGCCAGCAGCTCCGGACAAACCGCCGCTGAGCAGTTCTTC. Supplemented by reference TRBV5-4 and TRBJ2-1, the full variable domain reads ETGVTQSPTHLIKTRGQQVTLRCSSQSGHNTVSWYQQALGQGPQFIFQYYREEENGRGNFPPRFSGLQFPNYSSELNVNALELDDSALYLCASSSGQTAAEQFFGPGTRLTVL.

The CDR3 coding sequence is TGTGCCAGCTCACCACCTCTATTCAATGAGCAGTTCTTC. It yields the protein CASSPPLFNEQFF. The chain recombines TRBV18 with TRBJ2-1; D not certain. The CDR3 contains 13 residues. Germline V gene sequence: CDR1 KGHSH, CDR2 LQKENI. Trimming left V 0 bases short and J 6 bases short, with 6 bases between. The whole variable domain, filled in from reference TRBV18 and TRBJ2-1, reads NAGVMQNPRHLVRRRGQEARLRCSPMKGHSHVYWYRQLPEEGLKFMVYLQKENIIDESGMPKERFSAEFPKEGPSILRIQQVVRGDSAAYFCASSPPLFNEQFFGPGTRLTVL.

CDR3 sequence reads: CASTSPGTGSYEQYF. The CDR3 DNA reads as TGTGCCAGCACATCCCCGGGTACAGGCTCCTACGAGCAGTACTTC. V gene TRBV28 combines with J gene TRBJ2-7; D is perhaps TRBD1 (5 bases). CDR1 and CDR2 from the germline V gene are MDHEN and SYDVKM. The CDR3 runs to 15 residues. Trimming cost V 7 bases and J 0 bases, with 16 bases left between them.

The rearrangement links TRBV7-9 to TRBJ2-7, with TRBD1 identical over 12 bases. This CDR3 contains 16 residues. J was trimmed by 12 bases and V by 5 bases; bases with no gene match: 17. Germline CDR1 reads SEHNR; CDR2 reads FQNEAQ (reference sequence). The CDR3 bases are TGTGCCAGCAGCCTCATCCCGGGACAGGGGGCGCGGCGGCTGTACTTC. This codes for CASSLIPGQGARRLYF.

The rearrangement joins TRBV28 to TRBJ1-4; D possibly corresponds to TRBD1 (6 bases). The CDR3 consists of 12 residues. V shed 2 bases and J shed 8 bases, with 6 bases lying between them. Per germline, CDR1 MDHEN and CDR2 SYDVKM. The CDR3 protein is CASSLGQEKLFF. The CDR3 bases are TGTGCCAGCAGTTTAGGACAGGAAAAACTGTTTTTT. Complete variable domain (other parts from reference TRBV28 and TRBJ1-4): DVKVTQSSRYLVKRTGEKVFLECVQDMDHENMFWYRQDPGLGLRLIYFSYDVKMKEKGDIPEGYSVSREKKERFSLILESASTNQTSMYLCASSLGQEKLFFGSGTQLSVL.

This clone has only a few counts. This chain connects TRBV4-2 to TRBJ1-2; unclear D gene. V gave up 0 bases and J gave up 1 base, with 9 bases separating them. The CDR3 contains 15 residues. Germline V CDR1 and CDR2: LGHNA, YNFKEQ. This chain's CDR3 is CASSQEISDNYGYTF. Written as DNA, the CDR3 is TGTGCCAGCAGCCAAGAGATCTCAGATAACTATGGCTACACCTTC.

J is TRBJ1-3 and V is TRBV18; D is uncertain. This CDR3 contains 15 residues. CDR1 and CDR2 from the germline V gene are KGHSH and LQKENI. Trimming took 1 base from V and 2 from J, leaving 9 bases between them. The CDR3 DNA reads as TGTGCCAGCTCACCACAGGTAGCGACTGGAAACACCATATATTTT. Translation gives CASSPQVATGNTIYF.

The DNA of the CDR3 is TGTGCCAGCAGCCCGGGACAGGGAATGATTACCGGGGAGCTGTTTTTT. Residues: CASSPGQGMITGELFF. The genes are TRBV7-3 and TRBJ2-2; 9 bases are a match to TRBD1. J lost 5 bases, V lost 5 bases, and 9 bases had no gene match. This CDR3 contains 16 residues. Germline assignment: CDR1 SGHTA and CDR2 FQGTGA.